A selection of T cell receptor beta chains follows, all from one sample in a study of blood T cells in healthy people across ages. TCRdb re-analysed the 5' RACE reads in MiXCR, keeping a single row per CDR3 protein. This sample has some 1 million distinct CDR3 sequences, with around 45% found just once. Input material: blood. The receptors derive from a woman in her sixties or seventies in good health. The CDR3 runs from the conserved cysteine through the conserved F or W. D genes are given only for firm matches. Only part of the rows carry a size: once, few, many, or a class if the clone is expanded.

j_call	d_call	v_call	clone_size	cdr3_nt	cdr3_aa
TRBJ2-1	-	TRBV3-1	-	TGTGCCAACAGCCGGGACGCAGTTCTTTACAATGAGCAGTTCTTC	CANSRDAVLYNEQFF
TRBJ1-5	-	TRBV24-1	-	TGTGCCACCAGGAACCTTCAGGGTTTTAGCAATCAGCCCCAGCATTTT	CATRNLQGFSNQPQHF
TRBJ2-2	TRBD1	TRBV11-1	few	TGTGCCAGCACCCGAGGACAGGGGCTCACCGGGGAGCTGTTTTTT	CASTRGQGLTGELFF
TRBJ2-7	-	TRBV5-6	few	TGTGCCAGCGGGGGTATAGGTTACGAGCAGTACTTC	CASGGIGYEQYF
TRBJ2-6	-	TRBV5-6	-	TGTGCCAGCACCTCTTTATTCCCCACCCAGACTGGGGCCAACGTCCTGACTTTC	CASTSLFPTQTGANVLTF
TRBJ2-7	TRBD2	TRBV2	few	TGTGCCAGCAGTGGGGACCCTCCGACTAGCGGGGAGATCGAGCAGTACTTC	CASSGDPPTSGEIEQYF
TRBJ2-1	-	TRBV6-6	-	TGTGCCAGTAGTTCCCCGTCAGGCTTATGCAATGAGCAGTTCTTC	CASSSPSGLCNEQFF
TRBJ1-4	-	TRBV2	-	TGTGCCATCCAGACACGGGAAGGACTGTTTTTT	CAIQTREGLFF
TRBJ2-7	-	TRBV12-3/TRBV12-4	-	TGTGCCAGCAGTGTAATGGGCGCCTACGAGCAGTACTTC	CASSVMGAYEQYF
TRBJ2-1	-	TRBV20-1	-	TGCAGTGCCATAATCCCACAGGTTTCGGAGCAGTTCTTC	CSAIIPQVSEQFF
TRBJ2-7	-	TRBV28	-	TGTGCCAGCGGGGCTCAGATTAACGAGCAGTACTTC	CASGAQINEQYF
TRBJ2-5	-	TRBV9	once	TGTGCCAGCAGCGGACCACTGGGGGGAGTGGAGACCCAGTACTTC	CASSGPLGGVETQYF
TRBJ2-1	-	TRBV12-3/TRBV12-4	-	TGTGCCAGCAGTCCGGGCGGGATCCCCTACAATGAGCAGTTCTTC	CASSPGGIPYNEQFF
TRBJ2-3	-	TRBV7-2	many	TGTGCCAGCAGCTTAGGAGGCACAGATACGCAGTATTTT	CASSLGGTDTQYF
TRBJ2-1	-	TRBV3-1	-	TGTGCCAGCAGCCCAGATTTTGGTGCGACTTACAATGAGCAGTTCTTC	CASSPDFGATYNEQFF
TRBJ2-1	-	TRBV7-2	few	TGTGCCAGCAGCCGTTCTAGTTTTGAGCAGTTCTTC	CASSRSSFEQFF
TRBJ2-2	TRBD2	TRBV5-1	-	TGCGCCAGCAGGCCGGCAGCGGGAGGGTCCAACACCGGGGAGCTGTTTTTT	CASRPAAGGSNTGELFF
TRBJ1-4	TRBD1	TRBV5-1	-	TGCGCCAGCAGCCCCACCGGGACAGGGCCAACTAATGAAAAACTGTTTTTT	CASSPTGTGPTNEKLFF
TRBJ1-6	-	TRBV20-1	few	TGCAGTGCCCCAAATCCAGGGTCAGCGACCAGGGATTCACCCCTCCACTTT	CSAPNPGSATRDSPLHF
TRBJ2-4	-	TRBV10-3	few	TGTGCCATCAGTGAGTCGGCAGTACAACTAGCCAAAAACATTCAGTACTTC	CAISESAVQLAKNIQYF
TRBJ2-5	-	TRBV11-2	-	TGTGCCAGCAGCTTATCCGGAGTAGGGACCCAGTACTTC	CASSLSGVGTQYF
TRBJ1-5	-	TRBV9	-	TGTGCCAGCAGCGTTGGGGGGGGGAAGCCCCAGCATTTT	CASSVGGGKPQHF
TRBJ2-1	-	TRBV20-1	-	TGCAGTGCTACCGGAGAACCCGTCTCCTTCAATGAGCAGTTCTTC	CSATGEPVSFNEQFF
TRBJ1-4	TRBD1	TRBV10-2	-	TGCGCCAGCAGGGCCCTGGGACAGGCAAATGAAAAACTGTTTTTT	CASRALGQANEKLFF
TRBJ2-2	TRBD1	TRBV14	-	TGTGCCAGCAGCCCTGACAGGGGTACGCTGTTTTTT	CASSPDRGTLFF
TRBJ2-7	-	TRBV7-8	-	TGTGCCAGCAGCTTGGATGACGGGATCCGATCCTACGAGCAGTACTTC	CASSLDDGIRSYEQYF
TRBJ2-7	-	TRBV15	-	TGTGCCACCAGCAGAGATTCTGGCTACGAGCAGTACTTC	CATSRDSGYEQYF
TRBJ2-1	TRBD2	TRBV20-1	-	TGCAGTGCCAAAACTAGCGGAGTAAAGGACTACAATGAGCAGTTCTTC	CSAKTSGVKDYNEQFF
TRBJ2-1	TRBD2	TRBV5-1	-	TGCGCCAGCAGCTTAGGCGGGACTAGTTTTGATGAGCAGTTCTTC	CASSLGGTSFDEQFF
TRBJ2-1	TRBD1	TRBV12-3/TRBV12-4	few	TGTGCCAGCAGCCGGACAGGGTCCGATGAGCAGTTCTTC	CASSRTGSDEQFF
TRBJ2-5	-	TRBV28	-	TGTGCCAGCAGTATCCGGACAGCATTACAAGAGACCCAGTACTTC	CASSIRTALQETQYF
TRBJ1-1	TRBD1	TRBV29-1	-	TGCAGCGCAATGGGACAGGGTGGCGGTGAAGCTTTCTTT	CSAMGQGGGEAFF
TRBJ1-2	-	TRBV3-1	-	TGTGCCAGCAGCCAAGGTGAAGGGGCGGGCTACACCTTC	CASSQGEGAGYTF
TRBJ2-5	-	TRBV15	few	TGTGCCACCAGCAGAGATCCCGAGACCCAGTACTTC	CATSRDPETQYF
TRBJ1-2	-	TRBV2	few	TGTGCCAGCAGTTACGGGCGGGACTATGGCTACACCTTC	CASSYGRDYGYTF
TRBJ2-3	TRBD2	TRBV5-6	-	TGTGCCTGCGGACTAGCGGGAGGAACAGATACGCAGTATTTT	CACGLAGGTDTQYF
TRBJ2-5	TRBD2	TRBV6-2/TRBV6-3	-	TGTGCCAGCAGTGAGCCGTGGGCTAGCGGGACCAATGAGCAGTACTTC	CASSEPWASGTNEQYF
TRBJ2-1	-	TRBV12-3/TRBV12-4	many	TGTGCCAGCAGTACTAGGGTGAATGAGCAGTTCTTC	CASSTRVNEQFF
TRBJ2-3	-	TRBV5-1	-	TGCGCCAGCAGCTCGGGGACCAGGGTAGGCACAGATACGCAGTATTTT	CASSSGTRVGTDTQYF
TRBJ2-5	-	TRBV5-1	few	TGCGCCAGCAGCCCGGACCTATTGGAGACCCAGTACTTC	CASSPDLLETQYF
TRBJ2-7	-	TRBV5-4	-	TGTGCCAGCAGCAGCCCCGGAATTTTCGGCTACGAGCAGTACTTC	CASSSPGIFGYEQYF